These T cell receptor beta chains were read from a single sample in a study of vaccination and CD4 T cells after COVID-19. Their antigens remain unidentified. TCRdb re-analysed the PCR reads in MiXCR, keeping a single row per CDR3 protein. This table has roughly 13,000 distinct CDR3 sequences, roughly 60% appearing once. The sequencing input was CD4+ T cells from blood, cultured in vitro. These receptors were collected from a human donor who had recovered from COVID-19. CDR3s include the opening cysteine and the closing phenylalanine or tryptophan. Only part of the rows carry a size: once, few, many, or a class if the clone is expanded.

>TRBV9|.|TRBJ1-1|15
CASSVGGHPNTEAFF
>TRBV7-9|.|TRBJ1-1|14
CASGKGEGYTEAFF
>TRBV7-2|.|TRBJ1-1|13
CASSLEAGGGAFF
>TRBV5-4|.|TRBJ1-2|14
CASSSVLGARGYTF
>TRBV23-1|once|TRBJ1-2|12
CASRPTDYGYTF
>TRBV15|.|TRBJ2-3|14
CATSRAGTTDTQYF
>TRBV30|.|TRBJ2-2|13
CAWIRGSHGELFF
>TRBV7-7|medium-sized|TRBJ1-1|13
CASSSTGATEAFF
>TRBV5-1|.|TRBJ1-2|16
CASSPRQGATDYGYTF
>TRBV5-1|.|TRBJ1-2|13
CASSLEGIDGYTF
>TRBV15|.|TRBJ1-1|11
CATSRVGQAFF
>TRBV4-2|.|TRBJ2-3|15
CASSQGGASTDTQYF
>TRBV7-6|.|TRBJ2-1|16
CASSAGLAGVRNEQFF
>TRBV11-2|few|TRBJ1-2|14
CASSWAGRNYGYTF
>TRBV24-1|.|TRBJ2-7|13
CATSDFGAERQYF
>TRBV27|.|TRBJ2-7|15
CASSFGQDNSYEQYF
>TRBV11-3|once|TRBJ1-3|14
CASGKQGDGNTIYF
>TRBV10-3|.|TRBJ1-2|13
CAISSGTGGGYTF
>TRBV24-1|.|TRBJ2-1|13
CATSAPGDNEQFF
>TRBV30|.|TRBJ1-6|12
CAWWDSNSPLHF
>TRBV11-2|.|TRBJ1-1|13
CASSATENTEAFF
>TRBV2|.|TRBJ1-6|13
CASSANRGSPLHF
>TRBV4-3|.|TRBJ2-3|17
CASSHRAGTGTTDTQYF